The rows below give T cell receptor beta chains drawn from one sample of a study of blood T cell repertoires in COVID-19. Here immunoSEQ multiplex PCR was the method, and the copy in TCRdb shows in-frame clones only, minus some. The sample consists of a few hundred thousand clones, more than 70% of them appearing once. The sample was PBMCs or T cells enriched from blood (not recorded which). The receptors shown here come from a woman aged 40-49 years with acute COVID-19. Both conserved end residues are part of each CDR3. The D gene is left open where the match is weak. The listing skips clone size in some rows; elsewhere it reads once, few, many or a size class.

NA	TRBJ1-1	TRBV19	few	CASSTPGVGTEAFF	TGTGCCAGTAGTACCCCCGGGGTTGGCACTGAAGCTTTCTTT
TRBD2	TRBJ2-3	TRBV18	NA	CASSPLGGGSSTDTQYF	TGTGCCAGCTCACCTCTCGGCGGGGGGTCTAGCACAGATACGCAGTATTTT
TRBD1	TRBJ1-2	TRBV5-4	once	CASSVQGANYGYTF	TGTGCCAGCAGCGTACAGGGGGCGAACTATGGCTACACCTTC
TRBD1	TRBJ1-1	TRBV4-2	once	CASSQDRDYTEAFF	TGTGCCAGCAGCCAGGACAGGGACTACACTGAAGCTTTCTTT
TRBD1	TRBJ1-5	TRBV24-1	many	CATSETTGGTQPQHF	TGTGCCACCAGTGAGACGACAGGGGGAACTCAGCCCCAGCATTTT
TRBD2	TRBJ2-7	TRBV19	NA	CASSKPTSGSYEQYF	TGTGCCAGTAGTAAACCGACTAGCGGCTCCTACGAGCAGTACTTC
TRBD2	TRBJ2-2	TRBV29-1	NA	CSVGRAGGGTGELFF	TGCAGCGTTGGAAGAGCGGGAGGAGGAACCGGGGAGCTGTTTTTT
NA	TRBJ2-3	TRBV9	NA	CASSGMGPGTQYF	TGTGCCAGCAGCGGGATGGGCCCGGGGACGCAGTATTTT
NA	TRBJ1-4	TRBV3-1/TRBV3-2	NA	CASSRGGQGNEKLFF	TGTGCCAGCAGCCGGGGGGGGCAGGGAAATGAAAAACTGTTTTTT
NA	TRBJ2-7	TRBV14	NA	CASSSFMRYEQYF	TGTGCCAGCAGCTCCTTTATGAGATACGAGCAGTACTTC
TRBD1	TRBJ1-1	TRBV18	NA	CASSQTGGDTEAFF	TGTGCCAGCTCACAGACAGGGGGCGACACTGAAGCTTTCTTT
TRBD1	TRBJ2-1	TRBV28	NA	CASEGQGFFNEQFF	TGTGCCAGCGAAGGACAGGGTTTTTTCAATGAGCAGTTCTTC
NA	TRBJ2-3	TRBV6-6	NA	CASTARDTQYF	TGTGCCAGCACGGCTAGAGATACGCAGTATTTT
NA	TRBJ2-2	TRBV30	NA	CAWSVRGFDGELFF	TGTGCCTGGAGTGTACGCGGGTTTGACGGGGAGCTGTTTTTT
TRBD1	TRBJ1-2	TRBV9	few	CASRAGQAYGYTF	TGTGCCAGCAGAGCGGGACAGGCCTATGGCTACACCTTC
NA	TRBJ1-1	TRBV2	NA	CASSLAWQGTEAFF	TGTGCCAGCAGTCTCGCTTGGCAGGGAACTGAAGCTTTCTTT
NA	TRBJ2-7	TRBV24-1	NA	CATEGRESYEQYF	TGTGCGACCGAAGGCAGGGAATCCTACGAGCAGTACTTC
TRBD2	TRBJ2-3	TRBV27	NA	CASNHSGGPTDTQYF	TGTGCCAGCAATCATTCGGGAGGGCCAACAGATACGCAGTATTTT
NA	TRBJ1-1	TRBV5-4	NA	CASSLPVGGLFAEAFF	TGTGCCAGCAGCCTACCGGTGGGGGGGCTGTTCGCTGAAGCTTTCTTT
NA	TRBJ2-7	TRBV24-1	NA	CATSARLNYEQYF	TGTGCCACCAGTGCGCGGCTCAACTACGAGCAGTACTTC
TRBD2	TRBJ2-1	TRBV6-6	once	CASSPREAGTRDEQFF	TGTGCCAGCAGCCCCAGAGAAGCGGGGACCCGGGATGAGCAGTTCTTC
TRBD1	TRBJ2-1	TRBV7-8	NA	CASSLKGTGTSYNEQFF	TGTGCCAGCAGCTTAAAAGGGACAGGGACGTCCTACAATGAGCAGTTCTTC
TRBD1	TRBJ2-1	TRBV3-1/TRBV3-2	NA	CASNRGTGNNEQFF	TGTGCCAGCAATCGCGGGACAGGGAACAATGAGCAGTTCTTC
TRBD1	TRBJ2-7	TRBV5-1	NA	CASSLEGTGKIYEQYF	TGCGCCAGCAGCTTGGAGGGGACAGGGAAAATTTACGAGCAGTACTTC
NA	TRBJ1-4	TRBV19	NA	CASKPLSNEKLFF	TGTGCCAGTAAGCCCCTTAGTAATGAAAAACTGTTTTTT
NA	TRBJ1-5	TRBV19	few	CASSIDWGGNQPQHF	TGTGCCAGTAGTATAGATTGGGGCGGAAATCAGCCCCAGCATTTT
TRBD1	TRBJ1-1	TRBV28	NA	CASRPTGAMNTEAFF	TGTGCCAGCAGACCGACAGGGGCGATGAACACTGAAGCTTTCTTT
NA	TRBJ2-7	TRBV4-3	NA	CASSRDLGGSSYEQYF	TGCGCCAGCAGCCGAGACCTAGGAGGGTCCTCCTACGAGCAGTACTTC
NA	TRBJ2-7	TRBV7-6	NA	CASRGQHEQYF	TGTGCCAGCAGGGGCCAACACGAGCAGTACTTC
TRBD1	TRBJ2-7	TRBV27	NA	CASSLWRGQGIYEQYF	TGTGCCAGCAGTTTATGGCGAGGACAGGGGATTTACGAGCAGTACTTC
NA	TRBJ1-2	TRBV28	NA	CASRDAGASYTF	TGTGCCAGCAGGGACGCGGGGGCGAGCTACACCTTC
TRBD1	TRBJ1-5	TRBV19	once	CASSPPGRQGNQPQHF	TGTGCCAGTAGCCCGCCGGGTCGACAGGGGAATCAGCCCCAGCATTTT
NA	TRBJ1-1	TRBV4-1	NA	CASSQVERSTEAFF	TGCGCCAGCAGCCAAGTCGAGCGAAGTACTGAAGCTTTCTTT
TRBD1	TRBJ1-5	TRBV28	NA	CASTYGGQQHF	TGTGCCAGCACCTATGGGGGACAGCAGCATTTT
TRBD2	TRBJ2-1	TRBV4-3	NA	CASSQDPLGGRAAYNEQFF	TGCGCCAGCAGCCAAGATCCATTGGGCGGGAGGGCCGCCTACAATGAGCAGTTCTTC
TRBD1	TRBJ1-1	TRBV6-5	NA	CASSYEDRGDTEAFF	TGTGCCAGCAGTTACGAGGACAGGGGTGACACTGAAGCTTTCTTT
TRBD2	TRBJ2-7	TRBV5-4	few	CASSGQAGYEQYF	TGTGCCAGCAGCGGACAAGCGGGGTACGAGCAGTACTTC
TRBD1	TRBJ2-3	TRBV6-5	NA	CASSLRGWGDTQYF	TGTGCCAGCAGCCTCAGGGGGTGGGGAGATACGCAGTATTTT
NA	TRBJ1-1	TRBV28	NA	CASSLSAGGNTEAFF	TGTGCCAGCAGTTTATCTGCCGGCGGGAACACTGAAGCTTTCTTT
TRBD1	TRBJ1-5	TRBV20-1	NA	CSASPHGTGRGFSNQPQHF	TGCAGTGCTAGTCCCCACGGGACAGGCAGGGGGTTTAGCAATCAGCCCCAGCATTTT
NA	TRBJ2-2	TRBV5-4	few	CASSPGYTGELFF	TGTGCCAGCAGCCCAGGGTACACCGGGGAGCTGTTTTTT
NA	TRBJ2-1	TRBV5-8	NA	CASSLVGVWDNEQFF	TGTGCCAGCAGCTTGGTAGGGGTTTGGGACAATGAGCAGTTCTTC
NA	TRBJ2-2	TRBV18	NA	CASSPGGGTGELFF	TGTGCCAGCTCACCAGGGGGCGGCACCGGGGAGCTGTTTTTT
NA	TRBJ1-1	TRBV6-5	NA	CASSYSTPPKEAFF	TGTGCCAGCAGTTACTCCACTCCGCCGAAGGAAGCTTTCTTT
NA	TRBJ2-3	TRBV7-9	NA	CASSPNTQYF	TGTGCCAGCAGCCCAAATACGCAGTATTTT
NA	TRBJ2-3	TRBV19	NA	CASSTGQFTDTQYF	TGTGCCAGTAGTACCGGACAGTTCACAGATACGCAGTATTTT
NA	TRBJ2-2	TRBV16	NA	CASSQSAGGELFF	TGTGCCAGCAGCCAATCCGCCGGGGGGGAGCTGTTTTTT
TRBD2	TRBJ2-3	TRBV5-4	NA	CASSFQAGGADTQYF	TGTGCCAGCAGCTTTCAGGCGGGAGGAGCAGATACGCAGTATTTT
NA	TRBJ2-7	TRBV9	NA	CASSAGVVGGGGLEQYF	TGTGCCAGCAGCGCAGGGGTTGTCGGTGGAGGTGGCCTGGAGCAGTACTTC
TRBD1	TRBJ1-1	TRBV25-1	NA	CASTNTGGETEAFF	TGTGCCAGCACCAACACAGGGGGGGAGACTGAAGCTTTCTTT
TRBD2	TRBJ2-1	TRBV28	once	CALVGLAGEPPRAYNEQFF	TGTGCCTTGGTCGGACTAGCGGGAGAACCTCCGAGGGCCTACAATGAGCAGTTCTTC
TRBD2	TRBJ2-1	TRBV3-1/TRBV3-2	NA	CASSQGRLAGPNEQFF	TGTGCCAGCAGCCAAGGACGACTAGCGGGGCCGAATGAGCAGTTCTTC